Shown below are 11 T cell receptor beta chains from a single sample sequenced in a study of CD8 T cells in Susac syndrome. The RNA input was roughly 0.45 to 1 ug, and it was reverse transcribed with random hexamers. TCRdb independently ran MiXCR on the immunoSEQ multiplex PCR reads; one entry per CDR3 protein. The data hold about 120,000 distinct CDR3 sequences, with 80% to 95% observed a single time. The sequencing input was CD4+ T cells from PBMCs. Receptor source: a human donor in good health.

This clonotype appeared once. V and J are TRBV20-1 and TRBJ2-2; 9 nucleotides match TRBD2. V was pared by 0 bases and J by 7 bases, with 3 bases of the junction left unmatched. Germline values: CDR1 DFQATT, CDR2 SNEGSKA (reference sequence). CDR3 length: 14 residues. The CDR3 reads CSARDASGDGELFF. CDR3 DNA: TGCAGTGCTAGAGATGCTAGCGGGGACGGGGAGCTGTTTTTT.

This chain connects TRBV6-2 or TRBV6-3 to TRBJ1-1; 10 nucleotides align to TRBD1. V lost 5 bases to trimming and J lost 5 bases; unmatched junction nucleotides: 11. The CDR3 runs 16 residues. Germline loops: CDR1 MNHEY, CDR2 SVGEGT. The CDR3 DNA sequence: TGTGCCAGCAGTACGCGGGACAGGGGTTTAGGGACTGAAGCTTTCTTT. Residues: CASSTRDRGLGTEAFF.

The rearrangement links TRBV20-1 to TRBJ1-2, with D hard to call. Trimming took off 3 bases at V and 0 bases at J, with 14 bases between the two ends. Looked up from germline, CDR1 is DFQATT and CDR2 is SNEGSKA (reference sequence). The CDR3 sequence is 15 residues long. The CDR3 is CSARSAEASNYGYTF. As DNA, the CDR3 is TGCAGTGCTAGGAGCGCGGAGGCTTCTAACTATGGCTACACCTTC.

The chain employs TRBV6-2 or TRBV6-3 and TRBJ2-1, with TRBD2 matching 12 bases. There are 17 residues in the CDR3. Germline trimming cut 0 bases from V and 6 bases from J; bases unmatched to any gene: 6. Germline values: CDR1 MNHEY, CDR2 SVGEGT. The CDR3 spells CASSYSTSGSSPNEQFF. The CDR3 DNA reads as TGTGCCAGCAGTTACTCGACTAGCGGGAGTTCCCCCAATGAGCAGTTCTTC.

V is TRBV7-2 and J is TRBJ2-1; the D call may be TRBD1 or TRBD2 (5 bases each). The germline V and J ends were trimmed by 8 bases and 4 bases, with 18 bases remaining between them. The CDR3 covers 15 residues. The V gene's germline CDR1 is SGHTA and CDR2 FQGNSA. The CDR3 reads CASGTGPPLYNEQFF. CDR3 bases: TGTGCCAGCGGTACGGGACCTCCCCTTTACAATGAGCAGTTCTTC.

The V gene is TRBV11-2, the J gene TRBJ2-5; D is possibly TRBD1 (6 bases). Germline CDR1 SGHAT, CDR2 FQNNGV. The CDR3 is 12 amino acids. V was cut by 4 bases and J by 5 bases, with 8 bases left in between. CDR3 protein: CASSYDRETQYF. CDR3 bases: TGTGCCAGCAGCTACGACAGGGAGACCCAGTACTTC.

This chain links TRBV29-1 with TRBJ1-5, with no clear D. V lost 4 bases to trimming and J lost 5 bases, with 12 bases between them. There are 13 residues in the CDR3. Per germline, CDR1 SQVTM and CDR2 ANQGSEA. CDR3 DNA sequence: TGCAGCGTTGGTAACTCCTTTTATCAGCCCCAGCATTTT. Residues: CSVGNSFYQPQHF.

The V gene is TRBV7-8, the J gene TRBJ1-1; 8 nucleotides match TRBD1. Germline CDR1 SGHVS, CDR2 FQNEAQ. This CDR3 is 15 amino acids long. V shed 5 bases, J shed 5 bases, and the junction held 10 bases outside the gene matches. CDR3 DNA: TGTGCCAGCAGCCTAGGCAGGGGGCGCGGTACTGAAGCTTTCTTT. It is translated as CASSLGRGRGTEAFF. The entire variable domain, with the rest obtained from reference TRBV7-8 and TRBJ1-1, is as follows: GAGVSQSPRYKVAKRGQDVALRCDPISGHVSLFWYQQALGQGPEFLTYFQNEAQLDKSGLPSDRFFAERPEGSVSTLKIQRTQQEDSAVYLCASSLGRGRGTEAFFGQGTRLTVV.

The CDR3 region is CASSYSDFRHPAFF. DNA for the CDR3: TGTGCCAGCAGTTACTCGGACTTTCGGCACCCAGCTTTCTTT. J is TRBJ1-1 and V is TRBV6-5; D is unclear. This CDR3 region has 14 residues. Trimming left V 0 bases short and J 10 bases short, with 15 bases between. CDR1 MNHEY and CDR2 SVGAGI come from the germline V gene.

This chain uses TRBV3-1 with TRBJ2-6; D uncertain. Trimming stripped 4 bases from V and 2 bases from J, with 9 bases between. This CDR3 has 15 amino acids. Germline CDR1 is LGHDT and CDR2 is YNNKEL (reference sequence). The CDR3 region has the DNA TGTGCCAGCAGCCCCTTAGGTACTGGGGCCAACGTCCTGACTTTC. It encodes CASSPLGTGANVLTF. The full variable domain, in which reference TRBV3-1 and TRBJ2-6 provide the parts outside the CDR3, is DTAVSQTPKYLVTQMGNDKSIKCEQNLGHDTMYWYKQDSKKFLKIMFSYNNKELIINETVPNRFSPKSPDKAHLNLHINSLELGDSAVYFCASSPLGTGANVLTFGAGSRLTVL.

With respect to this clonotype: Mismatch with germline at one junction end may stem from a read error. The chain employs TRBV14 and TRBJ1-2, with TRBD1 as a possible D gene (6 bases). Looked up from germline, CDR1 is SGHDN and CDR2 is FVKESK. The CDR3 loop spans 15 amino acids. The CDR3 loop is CASSNRVGGGYAYTF. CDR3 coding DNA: TGTGCCAGCAGCAACCGTGTCGGGGGGGGCTATGCCTACACCTTC.